In this sample, the clone carrying this TCR beta chain turned up many times. Its antigen is currently unknown. As the CDR3 is not closed by the conserved phenylalanine or tryptophan, this likely results from a read error. MiXCR was run by TCRdb on the PCR reads, yielding one entry per CDR3 protein. The data hold 63,000 or so distinct CDR3 sequences, with around a sixth observed a single time. Sorting captured naive CD8 T cells as CD8+CD4-CCR7+CD45RA+. This specimen belongs to a study of molecular identifiers for immune sequencing clone quantification. Whole-study results and caveats: Clone sizes could be underestimated for highly expanded clones when identical TCR molecules share a barcode.

The clonotype was recovered from a human donor in good health. Some libraries in this study had Jurkat cell RNA spiked in. Sequencing was performed on naive CD8+ T cells from blood, with Jurkat cell RNA spiked in. Noted subset: FACS-sorted CD8+CD4-CCR7+CD45RA+ naive T cells.

CDR3 sequence: CASSLELVNEQFL. For the CDR3, the DNA is TGTGCCAGCAGCTTAGAACTGGTCAATGAGCAGTTCCTC. V and J are TRBV7-2 and TRBJ2-1; D unclear. The CDR3 is made up of 13 amino acids. The germline gives CDR1 SGHTA, CDR2 FQGNSA. V shed 1 base and J shed 6 bases, with 7 bases lying between them.